One and the same sample provided the 30 T cell receptor beta chains below, sequenced in a study of blood T cell repertoires in COVID-19. Clones were read by immunoSEQ multiplex PCR, and TCRdb kept only the in-frame ones, dropping some. The profile shows 250,000 or so clones, approximately 88% of them singletons. The sample comprised peripheral blood. These receptors all stem from a woman aged 25 to 39 with acute or convalescent COVID-19.

This clone has a single count. The genes are TRBV6-5 and TRBJ1-1; D is perhaps TRBD1 (6 bases). This CDR3 contains 15 residues. Deletions cut 0 bases from V and 0 bases from J, with 8 bases between. Per germline, CDR1 MNHEY and CDR2 SVGAGI. CDR3 nucleotides: TGTGCCAGCAGTTACTCGGCAGGGGTGAACACTGAAGCTTTCTTT. This translates into CASSYSAGVNTEAFF.

CDR3 sequence (DNA): TGTGCCACCAGCAGAGATCGGGGACAGGGAAGAGAGACCCAGTACTTC. Its translation: CATSRDRGQGRETQYF. The chain is built from TRBV15 and TRBJ2-5, with 9 bases matching TRBD1. Germline-derived CDR1 and CDR2 are LNHNV and YYDKDF (reference sequence). This CDR3 spans 16 amino acids. The V segment lost 0 bases and the J segment 4 bases; nucleotides outside the gene matches: 6.

The chain combines TRBV27 with TRBJ2-4, with a tentative D call TRBD2 (7 bases). The germline V and J ends were trimmed by 7 bases and 1 base, with 14 bases remaining between them. The CDR3 sequence is 15 residues long. Germline CDR1 is MNHEY and CDR2 is SMNVEV (reference sequence). The CDR3 DNA reads TGTGCCAGCACCCGGGGGAGGGGGGCCAAAAACATTCAGTACTTC. As protein: CASTRGRGAKNIQYF.

This chain connects TRBV5-4 to TRBJ2-7; 10 nucleotides align to TRBD1. CDR3 length: 13 amino acids. The germline gives CDR1 SGHNT, CDR2 YYREEE (reference sequence). With 7 bases clipped from V and 6 bases from J, the junction kept 7 bases outside the gene matches. The CDR3, as DNA: TGTGCCAGCGGAGACAGGGGGCGCGCCGAGCAGTACTTC. Protein product: CASGDRGRAEQYF.

V and J are TRBV11-3 and TRBJ2-1; TRBD2 agrees at 14 bases. J was trimmed by 8 bases and V by 5 bases; bases with no gene match: 5. Germline-derived CDR1 and CDR2 are SGHNT and YENEEA. This CDR3 contains 15 residues. DNA for the CDR3: TGTGCCAGCAGCATGACTAGCGGGAGGGCCCATGAGCAGTTCTTC. It encodes CASSMTSGRAHEQFF.

V usage is TRBV11-3 and J usage is TRBJ2-1; D may be TRBD2 (6 bases). Germline loops: CDR1 SGHNT, CDR2 YENEEA. The V end lost 7 bases, the J end lost 7 bases, and 23 bases lay between the germline ends. CDR3 length equals 16 residues. The CDR3, as DNA: TGTGCCAGCACCTTGAGGCGGGGACTTCAGATGAATGAGCAGTTCTTC. It is translated as CASTLRRGLQMNEQFF.

The chain couples TRBV3-1 (or the pseudogene TRBV3-2) to TRBJ1-2; D uncertain. The CDR3 consists of 11 residues. The germline V gene encodes CDR1 LGHDT and CDR2 YNNKEL (reference sequence). With 2 bases removed from V and 7 bases from J, the gap between germline ends came to 5 bases. The CDR3 here is CASSQSLGYTF. For the CDR3, the DNA is TGTGCCAGCAGCCAATCACTTGGCTACACCTTC.

The chain is built from TRBV10-2 and TRBJ2-3; tentative D call: TRBD2 (6 bases). Germline V gene lookup returns CDR1 WSHSY and CDR2 SAAADI. V was clipped by 9 bases and J by 1 base, with 11 bases between them. This CDR3 spans 13 amino acids. The CDR3 sequence: CASLSGGTDTQYF. The CDR3 DNA is TGCGCCAGTCTTAGCGGCGGCACAGATACGCAGTATTTT.

This chain links TRBV7-9 with TRBJ2-5; 7 nucleotides line up with TRBD1. The length of the CDR3 is 13 residues. From germline, CDR1 is SEHNR and CDR2 FQNEAQ (reference sequence). The ends lost 10 bases at V and 0 bases at J; junction bases unmatched: 5. The CDR3: CATQGKYQETQYF. CDR3 sequence (DNA): TGTGCCACACAGGGGAAGTACCAAGAGACCCAGTACTTC. The full variable domain, its missing parts supplied by reference TRBV7-9 and TRBJ2-5, is DTGVSQNPRHKITKRGQNVTFRCDPISEHNRLYWYRQTLGQGPEFLTYFQNEAQLEKSRLLSDRFSAERPKGSFSTLEIQRTEQGDSAMYLCATQGKYQETQYFGPGTRLLVL.

The chain employs TRBV10-3 and TRBJ1-6, with TRBD1 as a possible D gene (5 bases). Germline CDR1 and CDR2: ENHRY and SYGVKD. V was trimmed by 7 bases and J by 0 bases, leaving 13 bases between them. The CDR3 runs 16 residues. The CDR3 nucleotides are TGTGCCATCAAGGAACAGGAAAGCTCCTATAATTCACCCCTCCACTTT. This encodes CAIKEQESSYNSPLHF.

J is TRBJ1-5 and V is TRBV6-5, with D maybe TRBD1 (5 bases). Deletions cut 2 bases from V and 1 base from J, with 12 bases between. Germline V gene sequence: CDR1 MNHEY, CDR2 SVGAGI. CDR3 length equals 16 residues. CDR3 sequence: CASSYPPGNSNQPQHF. CDR3 in DNA: TGTGCCAGCAGTTACCCCCCAGGGAACAGCAATCAGCCCCAGCATTTT.

This clone appeared once. The chain uses TRBV5-1 and TRBJ1-1; D is unresolved. The CDR3 has 13 residues. V was trimmed by 0 bases and J by 7 bases, leaving 10 bases between them. Germline V CDR1 and CDR2: SGHRS, YFSETQ. CDR3 sequence reads: CASSLAEGIEAFF. The DNA of the CDR3 is TGCGCCAGCAGCTTGGCGGAGGGAATTGAAGCTTTCTTT.

This sequence joins TRBV5-4 and TRBJ1-6; D might be TRBD1 (5 bases). Germline lookup yields CDR1 SGHNT and CDR2 YYREEE (reference sequence). Between the trimmed V and J ends, which lost 2 bases and 6 bases, there was a span of 15 bases. This CDR3 region has 16 residues. The CDR3 reads CASSLGGAGLNSPLHF. The CDR3 nucleotides read TGTGCCAGCAGCTTAGGCGGGGCAGGCCTTAATTCACCCCTCCACTTT.

The V gene is TRBV7-9, the J gene TRBJ2-1, with TRBD2 as a possible D gene (5 bases). The germline gives CDR1 SEHNR, CDR2 FQNEAQ (reference sequence). Trimming left V 1 base short and J 7 bases short, with 14 bases between. This CDR3 spans 15 amino acids. DNA for the CDR3: TGTGCCAGCAGCTTAGGACTACCGCTCTATAATGAGCAGTTCTTC. Translating it yields CASSLGLPLYNEQFF.

The CDR3 DNA sequence: TGTGCCAGTAGTTCACCGGGACAGAGGACCTACGAGCAGTACTTC. Amino acids: CASSSPGQRTYEQYF. This chain joins TRBV19 and TRBJ2-7; TRBD1 aligns across 7 bases. This CDR3 is 15 amino acids long. Unmatched junction bases numbered 9, after V lost 5 bases and J lost 2 bases. In germline, CDR1 is LNHDA, CDR2 SQIVND (reference sequence).

The chain is built from TRBV2 and TRBJ2-3, with TRBD2 matching 16 bases. CDR3 length: 20 residues. V lost 6 bases, J lost 7 bases, and 19 bases stayed unmatched. The germline CDR1 and CDR2 sequences are SNHLY and FYNNEI. DNA for the CDR3: TGTGCCAGCAGGATGCCGGCGGTGGGACTAGCGGGAGGGCAGGATAATACGCAGTATTTT. It translates to CASRMPAVGLAGGQDNTQYF.

The J gene is TRBJ2-1, the V gene TRBV6-2 or TRBV6-3, with TRBD2 matching over 7 bases. Germline CDR1 MNHEY, CDR2 SVGEGT. Unmatched junction bases numbered 10, after V lost 1 base and J lost 16 bases. The CDR3 contains 13 residues. The CDR3 loop is CASSYFEVGEGFF. The CDR3 coding sequence is TGTGCCAGCAGTTACTTCGAGGTCGGGGAGGGATTCTTC.

The chain is built from TRBV9 and TRBJ1-1; D is undetermined. Trimming stripped 1 base from V and 4 bases from J, with 11 bases between. The CDR3 spans 14 residues. Per the germline V gene, CDR1 is SGDLS and CDR2 is YYNGEE. The CDR3 spells CASSVLSRGTEAFF. The CDR3 DNA reads as TGTGCCAGCAGCGTACTTTCTCGGGGCACTGAAGCTTTCTTT. Looking up the rest from reference TRBV9 and TRBJ1-1 gives the full variable domain: DSGVTQTPKHLITATGQRVTLRCSPRSGDLSVYWYQQSLDQGLQFLIQYYNGEERAKGNILERFSAQQFPDLHSELNLSSLELGDSALYFCASSVLSRGTEAFFGQGTRLTVV.

The CDR3 is CASSLRYEQFF. The CDR3 bases are TGTGCCAGCAGTCTCCGGTATGAGCAGTTCTTC. This sequence joins TRBV12-3 or TRBV12-4 and TRBJ2-1; no definite D call. CDR3 length equals 11 residues. V lost 5 bases and J 8 bases, leaving 7 bases between the germline ends.

This clone came up once. The chain has TRBV5-8 and TRBJ2-5, with D possibly matching TRBD1 (6 bases). This CDR3 spans 14 amino acids. Germline V gene sequence: CDR1 SGHTS, CDR2 YDEGEE. The germline V and J ends were trimmed by 5 bases and 1 base, with 12 bases remaining between them. The CDR3, as DNA: TGTGCCAGCAGTACCGGGACACTCCAAGAGACCCAGTACTTC. Residues: CASSTGTLQETQYF.

The chain recombines TRBV30 with TRBJ2-5, with 7 bases matching TRBD2. Trimming at V came to 6 bases and at J to 4 bases, leaving 8 bases not matched to a gene. Per germline, CDR1 GTSNPN and CDR2 SVGIG (reference sequence). The CDR3 runs 13 residues. The CDR3 region is CACRTGLLETQYF. The CDR3 DNA reads as TGTGCCTGCAGAACGGGACTATTAGAGACCCAGTACTTC.

The chain combines TRBV7-8 with TRBJ1-1; the D gene is possibly TRBD1 (6 bases). V was trimmed by 5 bases and J by 1 base, leaving 17 bases between them. The CDR3 runs 16 residues. Germline-derived CDR1 and CDR2 are SGHVS and FQNEAQ. CDR3 sequence: CASSPSAGAGNTEAFF. The CDR3 DNA sequence: TGTGCCAGCAGCCCTTCGGCGGGGGCAGGGAACACTGAAGCTTTCTTT.

The gene calls are TRBV30 and TRBJ2-7; 14 bases map to TRBD2. CDR1 is GTSNPN and CDR2 is SVGIG in the germline V gene (reference sequence). The V segment lost 5 bases and the J segment 2 bases; nucleotides outside the gene matches: 2. The CDR3 runs to 14 residues. In nucleotides, the CDR3 is TGTGCCTGGGGACTAGCGGGAGGTCCCTACGAGCAGTACTTC. It encodes CAWGLAGGPYEQYF.

The V call is TRBV10-3, the J call TRBJ1-4; D call uncertain. Germline lookup yields CDR1 ENHRY and CDR2 SYGVKD. Deletions cut 0 bases from V and 8 bases from J, with 16 bases between. The CDR3 has 16 amino acids. The CDR3 nucleotides read TGTGCCATCAGTGAGTCAGTTCGCGGGAACGGAGAAAAACTGTTTTTT. Encoded protein: CAISESVRGNGEKLFF.

This clone appeared a single time. The chain combines TRBV7-2 with TRBJ2-2; 10 nucleotides match TRBD1. Looked up from germline, CDR1 is SGHTA and CDR2 is FQGNSA. The CDR3 contains 17 residues. V shed 0 bases and J 4 bases; nucleotides not matched to a gene: 5. The CDR3 DNA follows: TGTGCCAGCAGCTTAGCGGCGACAGGGGGCGCCACCGGGGAGCTGTTTTTT. Translation gives CASSLAATGGATGELFF.

This clone was seen once. The gene calls are TRBV7-6 and TRBJ2-3; TRBD2 matches at 7 bases. The germline CDR1 and CDR2 sequences are SGHVS and FNYEAQ. The CDR3 sequence is 17 residues long. With 1 base clipped from V and 4 bases from J, the junction kept 11 bases outside the gene matches. The CDR3 sequence is CASSLDGRPGGADTQYF. CDR3 nucleotides: TGTGCCAGCAGCTTAGATGGACGCCCGGGGGGAGCAGATACGCAGTATTTT.

The chain employs TRBV6-6 and TRBJ1-2; 8 nucleotides line up with TRBD1. Germline CDR1 MNHNY, CDR2 SVGAGI (reference sequence). The CDR3 extends over 15 amino acids. Unmatched junction bases numbered 12, after V lost 5 bases and J lost 7 bases. CDR3 nucleotides: TGTGCCAGCAGTAAACGAAACCCGGACAGGGCTGGCTACACCTTC. Protein sequence: CASSKRNPDRAGYTF.

V usage is TRBV24-1 and J usage is TRBJ1-2; 7 bases are shared with TRBD1. The CDR3 covers 18 residues. In germline, CDR1 is KGHDR, CDR2 SFDVKD. Losses at the gene ends were 1 base for V and 2 bases for J; bases not matched to a gene: 12. The CDR3 spells CATSDFKGQTLLNYGYTF. The DNA for the CDR3 is TGTGCCACCAGTGATTTTAAGGGACAGACCCTCCTAAACTATGGCTACACCTTC.

This clone showed up many times. J is TRBJ1-5 and V is TRBV27; 9 bases fit TRBD1. In germline, CDR1 is MNHEY, CDR2 SMNVEV (reference sequence). V was pared by 6 bases and J by 2 bases, with 8 bases of the junction left unmatched. The CDR3 loop spans 16 amino acids. The DNA of the CDR3 is TGTGCCAGCAGAAGAACAGGGGGCAGGGGCAATCAGCCCCAGCATTTT. Amino acids: CASRRTGGRGNQPQHF.

The rearrangement links TRBV11-3 to TRBJ1-2; 9 nucleotides align to TRBD1. J was trimmed by 1 base and V by 2 bases; bases with no gene match: 11. Germline CDR1 SGHNT, CDR2 YENEEA. This CDR3 contains 18 residues. The CDR3 DNA reads TGTGCCAGCAGCTTATATCGCCGGGACAGGGAGATTAACTATGGCTACACCTTC. Protein product: CASSLYRRDREINYGYTF.